This T cell receptor (beta chain) stems from a study of T cells in Graves' hyperthyroidism and ophthalmopathy (dated 2019 in TCRdb). Describing the broader study: Peripheral blood samples were taken at initial diagnosis, before any treatment was given. To identify distinguishing TCR V-J signatures, a discovery cohort of 90 to 100 patients was used, comprising 40 to 45 with Graves' ophthalmopathy and some 60 with stable Graves' hyperthyroidism. An independent validation cohort of 18 to 20 hyperthyroidism patients and some 15 patients who later progressed to ophthalmopathy tested prospective prediction of ophthalmopathy. The 95 to 100 discovery patients were randomly split 7:3 into training and test sets. In several Graves' hyperthyroidism patients, the study also compared T-cell repertoires from thyroid tissue with T-cell repertoires from blood. After blood sampling, hyperthyroidism patients were treated with methimazole at a starting dose of 30 mg daily, and ophthalmopathy patients were treated with high-dose intravenous methylprednisolone. The paper reports TCR Vbeta CDR3 sequencing of approximately 140 peripheral blood samples: over 40 ophthalmopathy, around 80 hyperthyroidism and around 17 progressor patients. Broader findings and caveats from the paper: Most expanded thyroid clonotypes (frequency above 0.001) were also found in blood, which suggests that blood repertoires may mirror thyroid immune responses. Sample size was not statistically predetermined, and blinding of investigators to group allocation was not performed. In validation, progression to ophthalmopathy was predicted by the model with 55% to 71% sensitivity and around 76% specificity, a median of around 5.9 months before onset. A 13 V-J signature model separated ophthalmopathy from stable hyperthyroidism, with 87.88% sensitivity and 81.08% specificity in cross-validation and 80%/75% in testing.

A patient counted as having stable Graves' hyperthyroidism if no progression to ophthalmopathy occurred over 18 months of follow-up. Hyperthyroidism patients were aged 18 to 65 years and newly diagnosed, with disease duration of less than 2 months. Exclusion was applied to patients with uncontrolled infections, other autoimmune diseases, pregnancy or lactation. Clinical symptoms, serum thyroxine and TRAb, thyroid ultrasound, and orbital computed tomography formed the basis for the diagnoses. Ficoll-Paque density gradient centrifugation was used to isolate PBMCs from 8.5 to 10 ml of fresh peripheral blood. Trizol reagent was used to extract total RNA, and RNA quality was then checked on an Agilent 2100 Bioanalyzer. This clonotype was observed a few times. This clone's antigen is unknown. No much larger clone is present one base from it, and per-base qualities are unavailable. TCR beta CDR3 regions were amplified from RNA transcripts. For the first round of RT-PCR on the TCR CDR3, the HTBI primer set was used together with the Qiagen OneStep RT-PCR kit. The libraries were constructed in a second round of multiplex PCR and then size-selected and purified. Libraries were sequenced paired-end with 100 bp reads on an Illumina HiSeq2000. The original methods were these. SOAPnuke was used to process the raw data, with reads discarded if the reads contained adapters or uncalled bases, had a mean Phred below 15, or lacked an exact constant-primer or identifier match. COPE v1.2.5 was used to merge the high-quality paired reads, and each unique nucleotide sequence was defined as a clonotype. MiTCR v1.1 was used to align clonotypes to the IMGT TRBV, TRBD and TRBJ reference segments. The analysis was restricted to V-J combinations with a frequency above 0.0001, which together covered about 99% of the repertoires. A TCS score was defined as the ratio between F50 (clonal expansion) and ExV (chaos), using BLOSUM62-based TCRdist between CDR3 peptides within each V-J. Welch's t-statistics and random forest reduced some 510 V-J features to around 14, which were used in a naive Bayes classifier (R e1071). TCRdb reprocessed the public reads (quality trimming at Q25 with fastp, clone calling with MiXCR) and kept in-frame beta chains. Entries that share a CDR3 protein sequence are merged under the most common genes and DNA. TCRdb's processing, not the authors', yielded these V and J calls. Within this sample are about 320,000 distinct CDR3 sequences, with roughly 17% of them counted one time only. The ten most abundant clones make up around a third of the sample.

This receptor was obtained from a man aged 25 to 40 with Graves' hyperthyroidism. The specimen sequenced was blood.

CDR3 loop: CASSPSSRNSGNTIYF. The nucleotide sequence is TGTGCCAGCTCACCATCGAGCCGAAACTCTGGAAACACCATATATTTT. The chain is encoded by TRBV18 joined to TRBJ1-3; the D gene remains uncertain. The CDR3 has 16 amino acids, counting the end cysteine and phenylalanine. Only the CDR3 region is kept as DNA, spanning 48 bases read in frame from base 1. The germline V gene provides CDR1 KGHSH and CDR2 LQKENI. V drops 2 bases and J drops 0 bases, leaving 11 bases in between.